Given below is one T cell receptor beta chain in context. The data derive from a study of blood T cell repertoires in COVID-19. Study in general: T cells, B-cell-depleted T cells, or PBMCs supplied cDNA or gDNA.

This CDR3 has 14 residues. From germline, CDR1 is MNHEY and CDR2 SVGAGI. V lost 6 bases, J lost 0 bases, and 12 bases lay in between. Clinical histories supplied by participants themselves formed the basis of cohort assignment. As originally analysed: Reference gene primer amplification gave nucleated cell count estimates. The repertoire was sequenced with immunoSEQ multiplex PCR; TCRdb's copy has only in-frame clones and lacks some. Clone size and the V and J calls come from that table; the DNA yielded D and trimming. The sample holds approximately 260,000 clones, around 80% seen once. The receptor's source is a man younger than 45 with acute COVID-19. The specimen was PBMCs or T cells enriched from blood (not recorded which). The V call is TRBV6-5, the J call TRBJ2-7; D possibly corresponds to TRBD1 (5 bases). The CDR3 is CASSRVSNSYEQYV. In DNA, the CDR3 is TGTGCCAGCAGCAGGGTATCCAACTCCTACGAGCAGTACGTC.